The 8 T cell receptor beta chains in this list originate from one sample, sequenced in a study of T cells expressing NK-cell markers. Using the 5' RACE reads, TCRdb records one entry per CDR3 protein without DNA. This table lists 150,000 to 180,000 distinct CDR3 sequences. The sample was blood T cells: a sorted CD56 or NKG2C T cell subset, CD4+ or CD8+ T cells, or bulk PBMC T cells (not recorded which). Receptors were obtained from a woman aged 50 to 60 in good health.

The V call is TRBV7-3, the J call TRBJ2-1; TCRdb's D call of TRBD2 is untestable without DNA. This CDR3 comprises 15 residues. Germline lookup yields CDR1 SGHTA and CDR2 FQGTGA. The CDR3 sequence: CASSLGSGRVNEQFF.

This chain links TRBV13 with TRBJ1-1. Per the germline V gene, CDR1 is PRHDT and CDR2 is FYEKMQ (reference sequence). There are 14 residues in the CDR3. The CDR3: CASSLRGGGTEAFF.

The rearrangement uses TRBV7-8 and TRBJ2-2. CDR1 is SGHVS and CDR2 is FQNEAQ in the germline V gene. The CDR3 consists of 12 residues. The CDR3 reads CASSLKVGELFF.

The rearrangement uses TRBV7-6 and TRBJ2-1; there is no DNA to check the TCRdb D call of TRBD2. The germline V gene has CDR1 SGHVS and CDR2 FNYEAQ. This CDR3 has 17 residues. The CDR3 protein is CASSLAGTSGRADEQFF.

The chain employs TRBV7-9 and TRBJ2-6; TCRdb proposes TRBD1, but this gene call is untestable without DNA. Germline V gene sequence: CDR1 SEHNR, CDR2 FQNEAQ (reference sequence). This CDR3 contains 17 residues. The CDR3 spells CASSSAGLISGANVLTF.

The V gene is TRBV7-9, the J gene TRBJ2-3; TCRdb designates TRBD2, a call that cannot be tested without DNA. CDR3 length: 16 residues. Germline CDR1 reads SEHNR; CDR2 reads FQNEAQ (reference sequence). This chain's CDR3 is CASRYPGLAGTDTQYF.

The J gene is TRBJ1-6, the V gene TRBV5-1; the D call from TCRdb, TRBD1, cannot be confirmed without DNA. Germline V gene sequence: CDR1 SGHRS, CDR2 YFSETQ. The CDR3 contains 14 residues. The CDR3 sequence: CASSLGTGNSPLHF.

V usage is TRBV7-9 and J usage is TRBJ2-7. This CDR3 is 15 amino acids long. Germline-derived CDR1 and CDR2 are SEHNR and FQNEAQ (reference sequence). CDR3 sequence: CASSLETGALDEQYF.